A selection of T cell receptor beta chains follows, all from one sample in a study of OX40 agonist ivuxolimab in advanced cancers. TCRdb's copy holds only in-frame clones and misses some; the assay was immunoSEQ multiplex PCR. The sample records about 58,000 clones, 70% to 85% being singletons. Sequencing used CD4+ or CD8+ T cells sorted from blood, obtained in a trial of the OX40 agonist ivuxolimab. These receptors were taken from an adult with an advanced solid tumor such as melanoma, head and neck, liver or kidney cancer. The CDR3 runs from the conserved cysteine through the conserved F or W. Fields, in order: J gene, V gene, CDR3 protein.

>TRBJ2-3|TRBV6-5
CASSDTWGDTQYF
>TRBJ2-5|TRBV11-3
CASSPGTSGLQETQYF
>TRBJ2-1|TRBV5-1
CASSLEGGYNEQFF
>TRBJ1-6|TRBV5-6
CASSLVGDNSPLHF
>TRBJ1-4|TRBV19
CASSLWTDVGEKLFF
>TRBJ2-3|TRBV7-2
CASSLGTSGGVGATQYF
>TRBJ1-2|TRBV7-2
CASSWGTGTASYGYTF
>TRBJ2-7|TRBV14
CASSLHPGQGSDEQYF
>TRBJ1-2|TRBV18
CASSGTGVAYGYTF
>TRBJ1-5|TRBV5-1
CASSLGTGDLYQPQHF
>TRBJ1-2|TRBV18
CASSPPGQVHGYTF
>TRBJ1-6|TRBV25-1
CASSADHSARPLHF
>TRBJ2-7|TRBV5-1
CASSLVVAPYEQYF
>TRBJ2-1|TRBV6-4
CASSEHAGIGNEQFF
>TRBJ2-7|TRBV19
CASSHYQAYEQYF
>TRBJ1-1|TRBV6-6
CASSYQKQVGKTEAFF
>TRBJ1-5|TRBV6-5
CASSYMEVHQPQHF
>TRBJ1-1|TRBV7-2
CASSLGVSTEAFF
>TRBJ2-3|TRBV18
CASSPKLTSEPSDTQYF
>TRBJ1-1|TRBV5-1
CASSLGFGNTEAFF
>TRBJ2-5|TRBV5-1
CASSFSGLAEETQYF
>TRBJ1-1|TRBV5-6
CASSFGPEAFF
>TRBJ1-1|TRBV5-4
CASSPNVGFTEAFF
>TRBJ2-7|TRBV10-2
CASSGTEYEQYF
>TRBJ2-6|TRBV18
CASSPSGGGSGANVLTF
>TRBJ2-7|TRBV29-1
CSVEEGTGYEQYF